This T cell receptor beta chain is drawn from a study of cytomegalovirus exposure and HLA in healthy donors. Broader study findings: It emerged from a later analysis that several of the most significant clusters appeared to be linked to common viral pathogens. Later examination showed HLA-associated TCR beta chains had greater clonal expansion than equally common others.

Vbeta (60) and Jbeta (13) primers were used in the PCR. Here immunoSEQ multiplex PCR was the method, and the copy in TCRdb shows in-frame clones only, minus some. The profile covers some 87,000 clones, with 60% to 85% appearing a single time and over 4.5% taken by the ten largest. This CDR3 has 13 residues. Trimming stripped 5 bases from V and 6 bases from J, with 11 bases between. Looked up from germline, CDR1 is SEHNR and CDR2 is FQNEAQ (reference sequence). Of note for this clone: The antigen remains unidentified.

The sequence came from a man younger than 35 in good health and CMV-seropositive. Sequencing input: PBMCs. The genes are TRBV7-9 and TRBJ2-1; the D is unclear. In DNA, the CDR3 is TGTGCCAGCAGCCCGGTCTCGGGCAATGAGCAGTTCTTC. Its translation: CASSPVSGNEQFF.